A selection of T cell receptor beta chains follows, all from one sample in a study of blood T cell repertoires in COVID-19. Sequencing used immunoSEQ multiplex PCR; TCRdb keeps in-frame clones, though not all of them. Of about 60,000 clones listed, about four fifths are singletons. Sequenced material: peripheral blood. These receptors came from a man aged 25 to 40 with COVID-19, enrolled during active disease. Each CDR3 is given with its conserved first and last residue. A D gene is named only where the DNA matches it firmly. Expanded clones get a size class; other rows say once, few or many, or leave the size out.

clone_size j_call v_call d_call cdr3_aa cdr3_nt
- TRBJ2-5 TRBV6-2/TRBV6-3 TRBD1 CASSYSPDRGGETQYF TGTGCCAGCAGTTACTCACCGGACAGGGGAGGGGAGACCCAGTACTTC
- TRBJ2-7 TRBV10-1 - CASSESKGGEQYF TGCGCCAGCAGTGAGTCGAAGGGAGGCGAGCAGTACTTC
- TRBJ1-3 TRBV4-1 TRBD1 CASSHPGTVGNTIYF TGCGCCAGCAGCCATCCCGGGACAGTTGGAAACACCATATATTTT
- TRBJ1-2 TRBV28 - CASSGDRVNGYTF TGTGCCAGCAGTGGTGACAGAGTGAATGGCTACACCTTC
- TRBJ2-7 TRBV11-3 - CASSLGVDYEQYF TGTGCCAGCAGCTTAGGAGTAGACTACGAGCAGTACTTC
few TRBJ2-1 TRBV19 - CASSMDIYNEQFF TGTGCCAGTAGTATGGACATCTACAATGAGCAGTTCTTC
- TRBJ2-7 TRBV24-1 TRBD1 CATSGTGHEQYF TGTGCCACCTCTGGGACAGGGCACGAGCAGTACTTC
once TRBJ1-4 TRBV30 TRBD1 CALLVAPGQGEEKLFF TGTGCCCTCCTAGTGGCCCCCGGACAGGGGGAAGAAAAACTGTTTTTT
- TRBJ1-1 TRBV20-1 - CSAQGPPEAFF TGCAGTGCTCAGGGTCCTCCTGAAGCTTTCTTT
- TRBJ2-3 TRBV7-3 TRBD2 CASSPSPGGRGVQDTQYF TGTGCCAGCAGCCCCTCCCCGGGTGGGCGGGGGGTTCAAGATACGCAGTATTTT
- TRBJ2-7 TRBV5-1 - CASSLWQGTPYEQYF TGCGCCAGCAGCTTGTGGCAGGGGACCCCCTACGAGCAGTACTTC
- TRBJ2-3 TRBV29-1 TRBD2 CSVDPGLAGSDTQYF TGCAGCGTTGATCCGGGACTAGCGGGTTCAGATACGCAGTATTTT
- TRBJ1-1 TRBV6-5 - CASSYGGTRNTEAFF TGTGCCAGCAGTTACGGTGGGACAAGGAACACTGAAGCTTTCTTT
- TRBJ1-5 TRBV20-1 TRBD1 CSASSRDRGSWVQPQHF TGCAGTGCTAGTAGCCGGGACAGGGGTTCTTGGGTTCAGCCCCAGCATTTT
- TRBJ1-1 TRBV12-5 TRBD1 CASGSTGQRNTEAFF TGTGCTAGTGGTTCCACGGGACAGAGGAACACTGAAGCTTTCTTT
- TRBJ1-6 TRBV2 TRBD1 CASSGGTGSGSPLHF TGTGCCAGCAGCGGGGGGACAGGGTCTGGTTCACCCCTCCACTTT
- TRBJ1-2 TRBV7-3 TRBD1 CASSLSTGEGYGYTF TGTGCCAGCAGCTTAAGTACAGGGGAAGGCTATGGCTACACCTTC
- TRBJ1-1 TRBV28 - CASSSPQAMNTEAFF TGTGCCAGCAGTTCCCCGCAAGCCATGAACACTGAAGCTTTCTTT
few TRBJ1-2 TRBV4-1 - CASSQDNVGWAGYGYTF TGCGCCAGCAGCCAAGATAACGTAGGTTGGGCAGGCTATGGCTACACCTTC
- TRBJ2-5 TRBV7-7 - CASSQGQASFQETQYF TGTGCCAGCTCTCAGGGTCAGGCCTCTTTCCAAGAGACCCAGTACTTC
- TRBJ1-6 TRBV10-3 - CAISERITGGLYNSPLHF TGTGCCATCAGTGAGAGGATCACAGGAGGGCTATATAATTCACCCCTCCACTTT
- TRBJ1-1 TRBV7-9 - CASSPPRGNTEAFF TGTGCCAGCAGCCCGCCCAGGGGGAACACTGAAGCTTTCTTT
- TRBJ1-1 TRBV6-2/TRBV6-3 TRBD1 CASSYPQGPEAFF TGTGCCAGCAGTTACCCACAGGGGCCTGAAGCTTTCTTT
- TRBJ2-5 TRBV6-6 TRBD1 CASRLDRGRLETQYF TGTGCCAGCAGACTGGACAGGGGACGATTAGAGACCCAGTACTTC
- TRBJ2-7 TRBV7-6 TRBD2 CASSFSGLAGGREQYF TGTGCCAGCAGCTTTTCGGGACTAGCGGGAGGGCGGGAGCAGTACTTC
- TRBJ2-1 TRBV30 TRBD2 CAWSRGESDNEQFF TGTGCCTGGAGTCGGGGGGAAAGCGACAATGAGCAGTTCTTC
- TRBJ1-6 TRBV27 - CASRSPPFGNSPLHF TGTGCCAGCCGAAGCCCCCCCTTCGGGAATTCACCCCTCCACTTT
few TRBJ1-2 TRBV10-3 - CAISESKRGFYGYTF TGTGCCATCAGTGAGTCGAAAAGGGGCTTCTATGGCTACACCTTC
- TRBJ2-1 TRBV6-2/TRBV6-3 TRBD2 CASSASSGRSNEQFF TGTGCCAGCAGCGCCTCTAGCGGGAGGAGCAATGAGCAGTTCTTC
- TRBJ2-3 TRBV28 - CASSFGQGRSTTDTQYF TGTGCCAGCAGTTTCGGGCAGGGAAGGTCAACCACAGATACGCAGTATTTT
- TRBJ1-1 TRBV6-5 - CASAQFRKNTEAFF TGTGCCAGCGCCCAGTTCAGGAAGAACACTGAAGCTTTCTTT
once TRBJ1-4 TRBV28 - CASSSTSTQVTNEKLFF TGTGCCAGCAGTTCAACATCTACACAGGTCACTAATGAAAAACTGTTTTTT
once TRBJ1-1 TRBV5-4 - CASSLNLRGDTEAFF TGTGCCAGCAGCTTGAATCTTCGGGGTGACACTGAAGCTTTCTTT
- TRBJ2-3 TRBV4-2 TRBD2 CASSQDRGTSGDSSTDTQYF TGTGCCAGCAGCCAAGACCGCGGGACTAGCGGGGATTCTAGCACAGATACGCAGTATTTT
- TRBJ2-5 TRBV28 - CASSPGGMETQYF TGTGCCAGCAGTCCAGGGGGGATGGAGACCCAGTACTTC
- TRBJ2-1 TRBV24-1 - CATSDLGTVNNEQFF TGTGCCACCAGTGATTTGGGGACTGTCAACAATGAGCAGTTCTTC
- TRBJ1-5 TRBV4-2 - CASSQEEGELRNQPQHF TGTGCCAGCAGCCAAGAGGAGGGTGAACTCCGCAATCAGCCCCAGCATTTT
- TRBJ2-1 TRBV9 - CASSPLGGSLGNEQFF TGTGCCAGCAGCCCCTTGGGGGGTTCCTTGGGGAATGAGCAGTTCTTC
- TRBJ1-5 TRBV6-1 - CASSTGNYQPQHF TGTGCCAGCAGTACCGGGAACTATCAGCCCCAGCATTTT
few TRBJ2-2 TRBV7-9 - CASSSRAGAGAGELFF TGTGCCAGCAGCTCCCGGGCGGGGGCCGGAGCCGGGGAGCTGTTTTTT
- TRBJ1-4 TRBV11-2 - CASSLHDSQGEKLFF TGTGCCAGCAGCTTGCACGACTCCCAGGGGGAAAAACTGTTTTTT
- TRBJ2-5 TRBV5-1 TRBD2 CASSSGLAEHQETQYF TGCGCCAGCAGCTCGGGACTAGCGGAGCACCAAGAGACCCAGTACTTC
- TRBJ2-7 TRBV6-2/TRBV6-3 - CASSYETGVYEQYF TGTGCCAGCAGTTACGAAACGGGAGTCTACGAGCAGTACTTC
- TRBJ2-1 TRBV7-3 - CASSLTLGNEQFF TGTGCCAGCAGCTTAACTCTCGGCAATGAGCAGTTCTTC
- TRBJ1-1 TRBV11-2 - CASSPSDLNTEAFF TGTGCCAGCAGCCCGTCGGACTTGAACACTGAAGCTTTCTTT
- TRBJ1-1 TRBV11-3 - CASSASGTQGKAFF TGTGCCAGCAGCGCCTCCGGGACCCAGGGGAAAGCTTTCTTT
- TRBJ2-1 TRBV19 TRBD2 CASSTLAGVGHNEQFF TGTGCCAGTAGTACCCTAGCGGGAGTGGGACACAATGAGCAGTTCTTC
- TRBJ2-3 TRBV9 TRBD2 CASSVLAGGGTDTQYF TGTGCCAGCAGCGTACTAGCGGGTGGGGGCACAGATACGCAGTATTTT
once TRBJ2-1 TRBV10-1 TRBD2 CASSESGLAGSNEQFF TGCGCCAGCAGTGAGTCGGGACTAGCGGGAAGCAATGAGCAGTTCTTC
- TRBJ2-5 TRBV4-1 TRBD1 CASSQEKDRDEETQYF TGCGCCAGCAGCCAAGAGAAAGACAGGGACGAAGAGACCCAGTACTTC
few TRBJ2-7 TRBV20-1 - CSASRSYEQYF TGCAGTGCTAGCAGATCCTACGAGCAGTACTTC
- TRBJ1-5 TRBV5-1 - CASSPEVGNQPQHF TGCGCCAGCAGTCCCGAGGTTGGCAATCAGCCCCAGCATTTT
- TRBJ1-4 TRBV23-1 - CASSRSTDSLTNEKLFF TGCGCCAGCAGTCGATCAACGGACTCTTTAACTAATGAAAAACTGTTTTTT